The 20 T cell receptor beta chains below all came from one sample that was sequenced in a study of OX40 agonist ivuxolimab in advanced cancers. Library preparation used the immunoSEQ multiplex PCR assay. TCRdb provides this immuneACCESS table in a form limited to in-frame rearrangements. Some clones are lacking; in checked studies, under half of them reflect an unresolved V gene, and why the rest are absent is not known. The sample table shows fewer than 40,000 clones, and about nine tenths are seen once. The top ten hold approximately 0.94% of the sample. The source material was CD4+ or CD8+ T cells sorted from blood, sampled in a trial of the OX40 agonist ivuxolimab. These TCRs come from an adult with an advanced solid tumor such as melanoma, head and neck, liver or kidney cancer.

V usage is TRBV6-1 and J usage is TRBJ2-5; D gene uncertain. Trimming removed 5 bases at V and 3 bases at J, with 7 bases between. The germline V gene encodes CDR1 MNHNS and CDR2 SASEGT. The CDR3 length is 12 residues. The CDR3 reads CASSYGKETQYF. The CDR3, as DNA: TGTGCCAGCAGTTATGGGAAAGAGACCCAGTACTTC.

CDR3 coding DNA: TGTGCCAGCAGCTACACGGGACATCCGAATGAAAAACTGTTTTTT. Translated, it gives CASSYTGHPNEKLFF. The genes are TRBV7-9 and TRBJ1-4; weak D call: TRBD1 (6 bases). CDR3 size: 15 residues. Germline V CDR1 and CDR2: SEHNR, FQNEAQ (reference sequence). Trimming took 4 bases from V and 5 from J, leaving 14 bases between them.

The chain recombines TRBV18 with TRBJ2-1, with 9 bases that match TRBD2. The V and J ends lost 6 bases and 0 bases, in that order; junction bases with no gene match: 12. This CDR3 contains 18 residues. Germline assignment: CDR1 KGHSH and CDR2 LQKENI. CDR3 region: CASSPRGGQTSSYNEQFF. The CDR3 nucleotides are TGTGCCAGCTCCCCGCGGGGGGGCCAGACGAGCTCCTACAATGAGCAGTTCTTC.

The V call is TRBV28, the J call TRBJ1-1; D is unclear. The V gene's germline CDR1 is MDHEN and CDR2 SYDVKM. V lost 7 bases and J 4 bases, leaving 16 bases between the germline ends. CDR3 size: 14 residues. The CDR3 here is CASTIPRARTEAFF. The DNA of the CDR3 is TGTGCCAGCACTATCCCTCGGGCGCGCACTGAAGCTTTCTTT.

The rearrangement joins TRBV29-1 to TRBJ1-1; perhaps TRBD1 as D (6 bases). CDR1 and CDR2 from the germline V gene are SQVTM and ANQGSEA. CDR3 size: 13 residues. CDR3 bases: TGCAACGCGAAACAGGGTGGGGGCACTGAAGCTTTCTTT. Protein sequence: CNAKQGGGTEAFF.

The chain links TRBV2 to TRBJ2-5, with unresolved D. From germline, CDR1 is SNHLY and CDR2 FYNNEI. The CDR3 has 13 amino acids. V shed 0 bases and J shed 1 base, with 3 bases lying between them. CDR3 nucleotide sequence: TGTGCCAGCAGTGAAGCGACCCAAGAGACCCAGTACTTC. The encoded protein is CASSEATQETQYF. Together with reference TRBV2 and TRBJ2-5, the CDR3 gives the full variable domain: EPEVTQTPSHQVTQMGQEVILRCVPISNHLYFYWYRQILGQKVEFLVSFYNNEISEKSEIFDDQFSVERPDGSNFTLKIRSTKLEDSAMYFCASSEATQETQYFGPGTRLLVL.

The chain couples TRBV11-3 to TRBJ2-7; the match to TRBD1 covers 7 bases. The CDR3 contains 14 residues. Germline V gene sequence: CDR1 SGHNT, CDR2 YENEEA. V trimming: 5 bases; J trimming: 4 bases; junction bases outside the gene matches: 8. CDR3 nucleotides: TGTGCCAGCAGCCCGCGGTGGGACAGTTACGAGCAGTACTTC. Protein product: CASSPRWDSYEQYF.

In this sample, this clone turned up once. The chain carries TRBV5-6 and TRBJ1-2; 7 bases line up with TRBD1. Germline V gene data show CDR1 as SGHDT and CDR2 as YYEEEE. The CDR3 length is 14 residues. Unmatched junction bases numbered 3, after V lost 0 bases and J lost 4 bases. The CDR3 sequence: CASSLETGIYGYTF. DNA of the CDR3: TGTGCCAGCAGCTTGGAGACAGGGATCTATGGCTACACCTTC.

The chain is built from TRBV19 and TRBJ2-5; D is possibly TRBD1 (6 bases). The germline V gene encodes CDR1 LNHDA and CDR2 SQIVND (reference sequence). The CDR3 runs 13 residues. V lost 4 bases to trimming and J lost 5 bases, with 11 bases between them. In DNA form, the CDR3 reads TGTGCCAGTAGTACGACAGGCAGGGAGACCCAGTACTTC. The encoded protein is CASSTTGRETQYF.

This chain uses TRBV15 with TRBJ1-5; tentative D call: TRBD1 (5 bases). The CDR3 spans 15 residues. Germline assignment: CDR1 LNHNV and CDR2 YYDKDF (reference sequence). Trimming took 5 bases from V and 4 from J, leaving 15 bases between them. The CDR3 DNA follows: TGTGCCACCAGCTATGGGGGAGTCGGGAATCAGCCCCAGCATTTT. Amino acids: CATSYGGVGNQPQHF.

This rearrangement joins TRBV19 to TRBJ1-6, with D possibly TRBD1 on 5 matching bases. V was clipped by 0 bases and J by 7 bases, with 16 bases between them. This CDR3 is built from 17 residues. Germline CDR1 LNHDA, CDR2 SQIVND (reference sequence). The CDR3 DNA follows: TGTGCCAGTAGTATAGATACGACAGTCGTCCGGAATTCACCCCTCCACTTT. Translation: CASSIDTTVVRNSPLHF. Complete variable domain (other parts from reference TRBV19 and TRBJ1-6): DGGITQSPKYLFRKEGQNVTLSCEQNLNHDAMYWYRQDPGQGLRLIYYSQIVNDFQKGDIAEGYSVSREKKESFPLTVTSAQKNPTAFYLCASSIDTTVVRNSPLHFGNGTRLTVT.

This sequence joins TRBV14 and TRBJ2-2; D is undetermined. This CDR3 is 14 amino acids long. Trimming removed 6 bases from V and 7 bases from J, with 15 bases in between. Germline values: CDR1 SGHDN, CDR2 FVKESK. The CDR3: CASSADLSVGELFF. The CDR3 DNA reads as TGTGCCAGCAGTGCAGATTTGTCCGTCGGGGAGCTGTTTTTT. Supplemented by reference TRBV14 and TRBJ2-2, the full variable domain reads EAGVTQFPSHSVIEKGQTVTLRCDPISGHDNLYWYRRVMGKEIKFLLHFVKESKQDESGMPNNRFLAERTGGTYSTLKVQPAELEDSGVYFCASSADLSVGELFFGEGSRLTVL.

This clone was counted only a few times. The V gene is TRBV5-1, the J gene TRBJ2-3; D unresolved. This CDR3 spans 15 amino acids. The V and J ends lost 0 bases and 3 bases respectively, with 11 bases between them. The V gene's germline CDR1 is SGHRS and CDR2 YFSETQ. The CDR3 DNA is TGCGCCAGCAGCTTGGGATTGGCGATGACAGATACGCAGTATTTT. Translated: CASSLGLAMTDTQYF.

The chain uses TRBV18 and TRBJ1-1; TRBD1 might be the D (6 bases). The CDR3 sequence is 11 residues long. The V gene's germline CDR1 is KGHSH and CDR2 LQKENI. Trimming cost V 9 bases and J 5 bases, with 10 bases left between them. CDR3 bases: TGTGCCAGTACAGGGAGGACTGAAGCTTTCTTT. Protein product: CASTGRTEAFF.

J is TRBJ2-1 and V is TRBV30, with D perhaps TRBD2 (7 bases). CDR1 and CDR2 from the germline V gene are GTSNPN and SVGIG (reference sequence). The CDR3 length is 15 residues. The V gene lost 2 bases and the J gene lost 5 bases, with 16 bases spanning the gap. The CDR3 loop is CAWSLGGGSHNEQFF. For the CDR3, the DNA is TGTGCCTGGAGTTTAGGGGGGGGTTCCCACAATGAGCAGTTCTTC.

The chain links TRBV27 to TRBJ2-4; the D call may be TRBD1 or TRBD2 (5 bases each). V lost 7 bases and J 9 bases, leaving 22 bases between the germline ends. The germline V gene has CDR1 MNHEY and CDR2 SMNVEV (reference sequence). This CDR3 spans 15 amino acids. The CDR3 spells CASTLNGADPGIQYF. CDR3 coding DNA: TGTGCCAGCACCCTCAACGGGGCAGATCCGGGCATTCAGTACTTC.

The genes are TRBV7-9 and TRBJ2-3, with no clear D. Trimming took off 1 base at V and 6 bases at J, with 8 bases between the two ends. Germline CDR1 reads SEHNR; CDR2 reads FQNEAQ (reference sequence). The CDR3 runs 13 residues. CDR3 region: CASSLGGADTQYF. For the CDR3, the DNA is TGTGCCAGCAGCTTAGGAGGCGCGGATACGCAGTATTTT.

This chain joins TRBV5-1 and TRBJ1-1; D is possibly TRBD1 (6 bases). With 0 bases removed from V and 6 bases from J, the gap between germline ends came to 6 bases. Germline values: CDR1 SGHRS, CDR2 YFSETQ. The CDR3 sequence is 12 residues long. The CDR3 region is CASSLEGAEAFF. DNA of the CDR3: TGCGCCAGCAGCTTGGAGGGGGCTGAAGCTTTCTTT.

The chain joins TRBV7-3 to TRBJ1-4, with 10 bases aligning to TRBD1. This CDR3 comprises 16 residues. V was pared by 4 bases and J by 8 bases, with 10 bases of the junction left unmatched. In germline, CDR1 is SGHTA, CDR2 FQGTGA. The CDR3: CASSSRPPGQGEKLFF. Here the CDR3 DNA reads TGTGCCAGCAGCTCCCGACCCCCGGGACAGGGGGAAAAACTGTTTTTT.

The rearrangement links TRBV15 to TRBJ2-1; TRBD2 matches at 7 bases. Looked up from germline, CDR1 is LNHNV and CDR2 is YYDKDF (reference sequence). This CDR3 comprises 14 residues. The V and J ends lost 6 bases and 2 bases, in that order; junction bases with no gene match: 4. DNA for the CDR3: TGTGCCACCAGGGTGGCGGGGGCCTACAATGAGCAGTTCTTC. It encodes CATRVAGAYNEQFF.